This TCR beta chain derives from a study of early T cells in non-severe SARS-CoV-2 infection. Study-level information: Sequenced bulk RNA came from whole blood that was unsorted, and chains were unpaired.

Study-wide findings and caveats: VDJdb matches were skewed toward anti-spike CD8 T cell responses.

In its sample, this clonotype was seen many times. Its target is unknown. Attachment of unique molecular identifiers to individual cDNA molecules was performed. TCRdb fed the 5' RACE reads into MiXCR, producing one record per CDR3 protein. Of 40,000 to 55,000 distinct CDR3 sequences in the sample, roughly 13% were seen once. Sequencing input: whole blood. This TCR was recovered from an adult who was a healthcare worker with PCR-confirmed SARS-CoV-2 infection or an uninfected control (not recorded which).

The CDR3 loop reads CASSLPQGAGAYGYTF. DNA of the CDR3: TGTGCCAGCAGTTTGCCCCAGGGGGCCGGAGCCTATGGCTACACCTTC. This sequence joins TRBV28 and TRBJ1-2, with 8 bases aligning to TRBD1. The germline gives CDR1 MDHEN, CDR2 SYDVKM. After removal of 3 bases from V and 4 bases from J, the junction contained 10 bases not matched to a gene. This CDR3 spans 16 amino acids.